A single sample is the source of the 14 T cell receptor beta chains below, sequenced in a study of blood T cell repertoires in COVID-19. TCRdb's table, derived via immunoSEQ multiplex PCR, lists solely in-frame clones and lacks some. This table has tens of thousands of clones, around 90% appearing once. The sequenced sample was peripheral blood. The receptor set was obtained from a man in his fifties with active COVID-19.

DNA of the CDR3: TGTGCCAGCAGCTCACGGGAGGGGAACGAGCAGTACTTC. This translates into CASSSREGNEQYF. The rearrangement links TRBV3-1 (or the pseudogene TRBV3-2) to TRBJ2-7; 8 bases are shared with TRBD2. The CDR3 is made up of 13 amino acids. Germline assignment: CDR1 LGHDT and CDR2 YNNKEL (reference sequence). V lost 5 bases, J lost 5 bases, and 5 bases stayed unmatched.

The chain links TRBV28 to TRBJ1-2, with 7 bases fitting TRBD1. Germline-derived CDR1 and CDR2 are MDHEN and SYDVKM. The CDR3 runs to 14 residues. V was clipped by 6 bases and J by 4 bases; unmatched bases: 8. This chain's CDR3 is CASRLTGLIYGYTF. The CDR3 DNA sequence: TGTGCCAGCAGGTTGACAGGGCTAATCTATGGCTACACCTTC.

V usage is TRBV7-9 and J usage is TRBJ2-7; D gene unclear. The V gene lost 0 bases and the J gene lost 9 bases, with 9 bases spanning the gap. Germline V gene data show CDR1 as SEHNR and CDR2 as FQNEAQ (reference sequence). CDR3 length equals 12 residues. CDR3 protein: CASSLAANGQYF. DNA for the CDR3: TGTGCCAGCAGCTTAGCGGCCAATGGGCAGTACTTC. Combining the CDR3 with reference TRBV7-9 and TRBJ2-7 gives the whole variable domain DTGVSQNPRHKITKRGQNVTFRCDPISEHNRLYWYRQTLGQGPEFLTYFQNEAQLEKSRLLSDRFSAERPKGSFSTLEIQRTEQGDSAMYLCASSLAANGQYFGPGTRLTVT.

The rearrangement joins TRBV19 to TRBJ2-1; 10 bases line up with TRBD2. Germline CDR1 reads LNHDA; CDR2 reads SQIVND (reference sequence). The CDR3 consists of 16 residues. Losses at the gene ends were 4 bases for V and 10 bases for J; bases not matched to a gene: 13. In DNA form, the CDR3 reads TGTGCCAGTAGTACTCCTCTAGCGGGAGTCGGCCAGGAGCAGTTCTTC. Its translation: CASSTPLAGVGQEQFF.

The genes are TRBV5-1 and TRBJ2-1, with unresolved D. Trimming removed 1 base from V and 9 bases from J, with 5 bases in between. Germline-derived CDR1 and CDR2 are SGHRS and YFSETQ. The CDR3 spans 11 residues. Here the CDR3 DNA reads TGCGCCAGCAGCTTGACAAGTGAGCAGTTCTTC. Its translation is CASSLTSEQFF.

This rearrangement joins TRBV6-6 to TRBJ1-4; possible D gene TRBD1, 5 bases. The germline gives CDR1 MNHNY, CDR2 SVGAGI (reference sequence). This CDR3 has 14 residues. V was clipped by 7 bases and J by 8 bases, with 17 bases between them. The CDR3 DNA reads TGTGCCAGCAACCCCGTAGGGGCGTGGGAAAAACTGTTTTTT. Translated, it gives CASNPVGAWEKLFF.

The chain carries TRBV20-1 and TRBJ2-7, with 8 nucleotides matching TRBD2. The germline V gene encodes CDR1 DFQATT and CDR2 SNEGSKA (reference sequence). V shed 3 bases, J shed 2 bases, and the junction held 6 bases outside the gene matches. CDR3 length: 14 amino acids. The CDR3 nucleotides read TGCAGTGCTAGTAACCGGGAGGGTCCCTACGAGCAGTACTTC. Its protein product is CSASNREGPYEQYF.

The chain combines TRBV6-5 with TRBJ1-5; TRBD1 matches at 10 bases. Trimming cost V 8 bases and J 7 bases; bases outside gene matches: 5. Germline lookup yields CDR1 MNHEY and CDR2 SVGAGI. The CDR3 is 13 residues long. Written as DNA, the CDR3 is TGTGCCAGCCAGACAGGGGGCAGACAGCCCCAGCATTTT. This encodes CASQTGGRQPQHF.

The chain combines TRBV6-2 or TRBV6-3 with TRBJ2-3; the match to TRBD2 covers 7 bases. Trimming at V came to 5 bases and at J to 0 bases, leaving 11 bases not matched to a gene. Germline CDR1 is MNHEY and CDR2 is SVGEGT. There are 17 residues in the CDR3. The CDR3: CASSGAGVPISTDTQYF. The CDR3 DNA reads TGTGCCAGCAGTGGGGCGGGAGTGCCGATTAGCACAGATACGCAGTATTTT.

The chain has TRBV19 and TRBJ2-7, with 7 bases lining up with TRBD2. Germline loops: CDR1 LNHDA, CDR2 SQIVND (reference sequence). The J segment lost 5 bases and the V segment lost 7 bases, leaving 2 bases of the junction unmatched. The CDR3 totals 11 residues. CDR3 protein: CASTGGDEQYF. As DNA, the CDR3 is TGTGCCAGTACGGGGGGTGACGAGCAGTACTTC.

In DNA form, the CDR3 reads TGTGCCAGCAGCTTACCCGCCGGAGTAGCGGTTCCCTACGAGCAGTACTTC. This gives the protein CASSLPAGVAVPYEQYF. The V and J genes are TRBV11-3 and TRBJ2-7; D is possibly TRBD2 (6 bases). The CDR3 totals 17 residues. Germline CDR1 SGHNT, CDR2 YENEEA. Trimming took off 2 bases at V and 2 bases at J, with 19 bases between the two ends.

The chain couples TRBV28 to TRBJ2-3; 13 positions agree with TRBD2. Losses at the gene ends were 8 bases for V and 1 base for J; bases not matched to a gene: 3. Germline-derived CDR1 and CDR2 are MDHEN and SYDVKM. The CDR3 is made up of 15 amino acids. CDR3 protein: CASRGTSGGTDTQYF. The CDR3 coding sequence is TGTGCCAGCCGAGGGACTAGCGGGGGCACAGATACGCAGTATTTT.

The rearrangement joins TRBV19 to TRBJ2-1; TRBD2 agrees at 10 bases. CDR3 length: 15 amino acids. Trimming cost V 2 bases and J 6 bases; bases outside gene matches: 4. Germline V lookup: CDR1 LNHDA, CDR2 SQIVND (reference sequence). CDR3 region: CASSISSGGFNEQFF. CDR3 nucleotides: TGTGCCAGTAGTATATCTAGCGGGGGTTTCAATGAGCAGTTCTTC.

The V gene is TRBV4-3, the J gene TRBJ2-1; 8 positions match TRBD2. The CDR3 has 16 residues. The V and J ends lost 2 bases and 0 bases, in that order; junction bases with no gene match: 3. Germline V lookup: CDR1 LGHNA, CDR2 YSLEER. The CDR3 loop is CASSQNSGASYNEQFF. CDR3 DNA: TGCGCCAGCAGCCAAAATAGCGGGGCCTCCTACAATGAGCAGTTCTTC.